This T cell receptor (beta chain) was sequenced in a study of blood T cell dynamics during melanoma immunotherapy. Overall study: First-line therapy was either pembrolizumab or nivolumab with ipilimumab for metastatic melanoma. Study-wide findings and caveats: Whether repertoire-driving clones were melanoma-specific could not be determined.

Concerning this clone itself: Antigen specificity is unknown.

Time point reported: pre-treatment baseline. Each bulk PBMC sample had roughly 350 ng DNA loaded. Method: immunoSEQ multiplex PCR; TCRdb's copy keeps in-frame clones and lacks some. Here the sample spans a few thousand clones, 84% being singletons. CDR1 is GTSNPN and CDR2 is SVGIG in the germline V gene (reference sequence). The CDR3 covers 16 residues. The sequencing here drew on blood, taken from a patient treated with checkpoint blockade. The rearrangement uses TRBV30 and TRBJ2-5, with 10 bases lining up with TRBD1. TRBJ2-7 matches the DNA end more closely, so the J call is doubtful. This TCR was sampled from a human donor with melanoma. The CDR3 sequence is CAWVPGQGFLGYEQYF. The CDR3 coding sequence is TGTGCCTGGGTACCGGGACAGGGGTTTCTGGGCTACGAGCAGTACTTC.